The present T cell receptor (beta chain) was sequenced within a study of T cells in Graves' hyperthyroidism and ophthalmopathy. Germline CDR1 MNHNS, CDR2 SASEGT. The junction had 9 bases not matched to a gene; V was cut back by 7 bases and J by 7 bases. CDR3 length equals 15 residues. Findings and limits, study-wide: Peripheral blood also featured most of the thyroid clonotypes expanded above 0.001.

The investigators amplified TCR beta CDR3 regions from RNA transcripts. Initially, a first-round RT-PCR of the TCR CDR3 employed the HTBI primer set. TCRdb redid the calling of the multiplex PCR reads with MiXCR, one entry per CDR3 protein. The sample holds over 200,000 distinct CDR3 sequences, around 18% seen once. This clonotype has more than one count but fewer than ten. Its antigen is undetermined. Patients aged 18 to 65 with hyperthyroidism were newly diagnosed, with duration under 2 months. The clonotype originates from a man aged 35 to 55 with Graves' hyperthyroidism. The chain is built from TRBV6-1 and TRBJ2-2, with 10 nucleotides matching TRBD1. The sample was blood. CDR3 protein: CASTRDRGFGGELFF. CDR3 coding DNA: TGTGCCAGCACCCGGGACAGGGGATTCGGCGGGGAGCTGTTTTTT.